This T cell receptor (beta chain) was retrieved from a study of blood T cell repertoires in COVID-19. About the research overall: Acute-phase and convalescent COVID-19 samples originated in the United States, Italy and Spain. From T cells, B-cell-depleted T cells, or PBMCs came the material, which was cDNA or gDNA.

This clone came up once. With V trimmed by 3 bases and J by 9 bases, 4 bases remained unmatched. CDR3 length: 13 residues. The germline gives CDR1 MNHEY, CDR2 SMNVEV (reference sequence). Source study methods: Reference gene primers were amplified, and this amplification served to estimate nucleated cell counts. The method was immunoSEQ multiplex PCR; TCRdb's version includes in-frame clones alone and lacks a portion of them. That table supplies the V and J calls and clone size; D and trimming were determined from the DNA. The table has roughly 100,000 clones, roughly 82% seen once. The receptor was isolated from a human donor in a cohort sampled during active COVID-19. Sequencing input: peripheral blood. This chain connects TRBV27 to TRBJ1-1; TRBD1 matches at 10 bases. CDR3 in DNA: TGTGCCAGCAGTTTTGTGGACAGGGGGAAAGCTTTCTTT. Its protein is CASSFVDRGKAFF.